The 4 T cell receptor beta chains given below trace back to one sample, sequenced in a study of early stage breast cancer tumors. Generated by immunoSEQ multiplex PCR, the TCRdb table keeps only in-frame clones and is missing some. The table records more than 65,000 clones, less than 90% of them present only once. Sequencing was performed on blood. These receptors were obtained from a person aged 35 to 50 with breast cancer.

DNA for the CDR3: TGTGCCAGCAGCTCAATGCAGGGGAAGGTTGAGACCCAGTACTTC. Its translation: CASSSMQGKVETQYF. The chain links TRBV11-2 to TRBJ2-5; a possible D gene is TRBD1 (6 bases). V was clipped by 4 bases and J by 5 bases, with 17 bases between them. The CDR3 covers 15 residues. CDR1 is SGHAT, CDR2 FQNNGV, per germline. Full variable domain (rest looked up from reference TRBV11-2 and TRBJ2-5): EAGVAQSPRYKIIEKRQSVAFWCNPISGHATLYWYQQILGQGPKLLIQFQNNGVVDDSQLPKDRFSAERLKGVDSTLKIQPAKLEDSAVYLCASSSMQGKVETQYFGPGTRLLVL.

The V and J genes are TRBV4-1 and TRBJ2-3, with D perhaps matching TRBD1 or TRBD2 (6 bases each). In germline, CDR1 is MGHRA, CDR2 YSYEKL. V lost 0 bases and J lost 0, with 10 bases in between. This CDR3 region has 16 residues. The CDR3 sequence: CASSQEGGQSTDTQYF. The CDR3 bases are TGCGCCAGCAGCCAAGAAGGGGGGCAGAGCACAGATACGCAGTATTTT.

V is TRBV6-6 and J is TRBJ2-7; D possibly corresponds to TRBD2 (5 bases). CDR1 and CDR2 from the germline V gene are MNHNY and SVGAGI (reference sequence). The V end was cut by 1 base, the J end by 0 bases, with 10 bases between. CDR3 length: 15 amino acids. CDR3 amino acids: CASSYLGEASYEQYF. The DNA for the CDR3 is TGTGCCAGCAGTTACTTGGGAGAAGCCTCCTACGAGCAGTACTTC.

The gene calls are TRBV19 and TRBJ2-1; D possibly corresponds to TRBD2 (5 bases). Trimming took off 6 bases at V and 8 bases at J, with 11 bases between the two ends. CDR1 LNHDA and CDR2 SQIVND come from the germline V gene (reference sequence). This CDR3 spans 12 amino acids. As DNA, the CDR3 is TGTGCCAGTAGCCTCGGGGTCTATGAGCAGTTCTTC. Protein: CASSLGVYEQFF. Supplemented by reference TRBV19 and TRBJ2-1, the full variable domain reads DGGITQSPKYLFRKEGQNVTLSCEQNLNHDAMYWYRQDPGQGLRLIYYSQIVNDFQKGDIAEGYSVSREKKESFPLTVTSAQKNPTAFYLCASSLGVYEQFFGPGTRLTVL.